This entry features one TCR beta chain sequence. The record originates from a study of OX40 agonist ivuxolimab in advanced cancers. Study details: Every patient in dose escalation had hepatocellular carcinoma, melanoma, renal cell or head and neck cancer. The study reported partial responses in three patients: one hepatocellular carcinoma, two cutaneous melanoma.

CDR1 LGHNA and CDR2 YNFKEQ come from the germline V gene. Unmatched junction bases numbered 5, after V lost 3 bases and J lost 4 bases. The CDR3 loop spans 16 amino acids. Profiling relied on immunoSEQ multiplex PCR, and the TCRdb table lists in-frame clones only, not all of them. Among about 80,000 clones listed, approximately 84% were seen once. The sample in question was CD4+ or CD8+ T cells sorted from blood, obtained in a trial of the OX40 agonist ivuxolimab. The chain employs TRBV4-2 and TRBJ2-1, with 11 bases aligning to TRBD2. This TCR derives from an adult with an advanced solid tumor such as melanoma, head and neck, liver or kidney cancer. The CDR3 region has the DNA TGTGCCAGCAGCCAGCTCCCTAGCGGGGGGTACAATGAGCAGTTCTTC. Protein sequence: CASSQLPSGGYNEQFF.